Below, one T cell receptor beta chain is given with its context. This sample was included in a study of metastatic and nonmetastatic thyroid tumors. No patient received treatment before thyroid surgery. MiXCR reprocessed the PCR reads for TCRdb. The sample comprises roughly 15,000 clones, approximately 32% of which are singletons, and roughly 26% rests with the top ten. Looked up from germline, CDR1 is SGHRS and CDR2 is YFSETQ. V dropped 5 bases and J dropped 5; count of bases not matched to a gene: 5. This CDR3 is built from 13 residues. The sequenced sample consisted of tumor tissue. This clonotype was sampled from a female donor with papillary thyroid cancer or a benign thyroid nodule (not recorded which). Some clones in this sample may be carry-over from other donors' samples. The chain uses TRBV5-1 and TRBJ1-2, with 8 bases identical to TRBD1. CDR3 nucleotides: TGCGCCAGCAGGCTGACAGGGGAGTATGGCTACACCTTC. It codes for CASRLTGEYGYTF.